The present entry profiles one TCR beta chain with its context. Other DNA sequences in this sample translate to the same CDR3. The germline V gene has CDR1 GTSNPN and CDR2 SVGIG (reference sequence). This CDR3 is built from 13 residues. The ends lost 3 bases at V and 1 base at J; junction bases unmatched: 1. The data are from a study of shared clonotypes between healthy human individuals. Only in-frame clones appear in the TCRdb table, and some are missing; sequencing was by immunoSEQ multiplex PCR. Among around 550,000 clones listed, roughly 95% were seen once. Naive CD8 isolation took CD45RO-negative cells positively selected for CCR7 and excluded terminally differentiated effector memory CD45RA+ cells.

Material for sequencing was naive CD8+ T cells sorted from blood. The chain couples TRBV30 to TRBJ1-1, with TRBD1 identical over 8 bases. This receptor was taken from a woman in her 30s in good health. CDR3 sequence (DNA): TGTGCCTGGAGCGGACAGGGGAACACTGAAGCTTTCTTT. Protein: CAWSGQGNTEAFF.